This TCR beta chain was documented in a study of blood T cell repertoires in COVID-19. Study at large: Recovery among Cohort 3 donors was established by two negative PCRs, clearance, or symptom resolution.

Germline V CDR1 and CDR2: WSHSY, SAAADI. The CDR3 consists of 16 residues. Trimming pared 5 bases from V and 2 bases from J, leaving 17 bases between. The method was immunoSEQ multiplex PCR; TCRdb's version includes in-frame clones alone and lacks a portion of them. In the table there are about 200,000 clones, 70% to 90% of which are singletons. Sequences were obtained from PBMCs or T cells enriched from blood (not recorded which). The receptor's source is a woman between 40 and 50 years old in a cohort exposed to, infected with or recovered from COVID-19 (not recorded which). This chain uses TRBV10-2 with TRBJ2-3; a weak D match, TRBD2 (7 bases). CDR3 loop: CASSPVGAGATDTQYF. CDR3 DNA sequence: TGCGCCAGCAGTCCCGTGGGCGCGGGGGCCACAGATACGCAGTATTTT.